Listed below are T cell receptor beta chains from one sample, sequenced in a study of T cells after yellow fever vaccination. TCRdb redid the calling of the 5' RACE reads with MiXCR, one entry per CDR3 protein. The sample carries 350,000 or so distinct CDR3 sequences, 7% to 10% recorded once. The sequencing used PBMCs, collected more than 35 days after the first yellow fever vaccination. The receptors shown here come from a man aged 18 to 30 who received the YFV17D yellow fever vaccine. Each CDR3 is given without its conserved first and last residue.

>TRBV6-1|TRBJ2-2
ASSPSGANTGELF
>TRBV7-6|TRBJ2-1
ASSWTSAGIEQF
>TRBV7-9|TRBJ1-2
ASSPRGRGGKAYGYT
>TRBV5-1|TRBJ2-1
ASSSNTGNNEQF
>TRBV4-2|TRBJ1-2
ASSQEGAAPNYGYT
>TRBV5-1|TRBJ2-5
ASSSPQGLRETQY
>TRBV6-2/TRBV6-3|TRBJ2-1
ASSYSRFIRSGGSTYNEQF
>TRBV27|TRBJ1-5
ASSFKSNQPQH
>TRBV30|TRBJ2-1
AWSLSGTGTEQF
>TRBV7-9|TRBJ2-5
ASSAGLRGGETQY
>TRBV5-4|TRBJ2-3
ASSLGGNGRDTQY
>TRBV2|TRBJ2-7
ASSDDRGYEQY
>TRBV20-1|TRBJ2-7
SARAFRTSIHEQY
>TRBV20-1|TRBJ2-1
SARRRGAPYNEQF
>TRBV7-7|TRBJ2-3
ASSAQLGGAADTQY
>TRBV19|TRBJ2-3
ASRSSGASDTQY